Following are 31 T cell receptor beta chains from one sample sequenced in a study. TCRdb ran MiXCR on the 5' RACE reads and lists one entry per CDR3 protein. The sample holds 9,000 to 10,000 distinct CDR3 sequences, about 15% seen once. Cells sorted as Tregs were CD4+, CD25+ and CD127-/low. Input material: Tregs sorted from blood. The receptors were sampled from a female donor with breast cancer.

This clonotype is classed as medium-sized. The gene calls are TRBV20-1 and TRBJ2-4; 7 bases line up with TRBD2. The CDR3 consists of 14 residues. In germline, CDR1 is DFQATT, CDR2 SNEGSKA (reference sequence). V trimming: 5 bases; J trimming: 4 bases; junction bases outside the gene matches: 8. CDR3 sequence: CSADTGEGKNIQYF. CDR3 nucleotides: TGCAGTGCTGACACCGGGGAGGGGAAAAACATTCAGTACTTC.

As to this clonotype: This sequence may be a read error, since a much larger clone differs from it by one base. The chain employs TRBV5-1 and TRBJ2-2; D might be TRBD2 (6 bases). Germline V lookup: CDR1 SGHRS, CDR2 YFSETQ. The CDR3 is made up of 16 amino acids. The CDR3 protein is CASSLTGGANTGEPFF. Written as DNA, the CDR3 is TGCGCCAGCAGCTTAACGGGCGGGGCGAACACCGGGGAGCCGTTTTTT.

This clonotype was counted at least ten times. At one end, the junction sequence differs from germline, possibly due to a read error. The CDR3, as DNA: TGTGCCGGCAGCTTAGGATCTGCCGGATTTCCTTTCTTT. As protein: CAGSLGSAGFPFF. This rearrangement joins TRBV7-6 to TRBJ1-1; no definite D call. This CDR3 region has 13 residues. Germline assignment: CDR1 SGHVS and CDR2 FNYEAQ. Based on the CDR3 plus reference TRBV7-6 and TRBJ1-1, the full variable domain is GAGVSQSPRYKVTKRGQDVALRCDPISGHVSLYWYRQALGQGPEFLTYFNYEAQQDKSGLPNDRFSAERPEGSISTLTIQRTEQRDSAMYRCAGSLGSAGFPFFGQGTRLTVV.

The CDR3 loop is CASSSGLYYEQYF. For the CDR3, the DNA is TGCGCCAGCAGCTCCGGACTTTACTACGAGCAGTACTTC. This chain connects TRBV5-1 to TRBJ2-7; possible D gene TRBD2, 5 bases. Germline loops: CDR1 SGHRS, CDR2 YFSETQ. The CDR3 has 13 amino acids. The ends were cut back, 3 bases at V and 3 bases at J, with 10 bases in the middle.

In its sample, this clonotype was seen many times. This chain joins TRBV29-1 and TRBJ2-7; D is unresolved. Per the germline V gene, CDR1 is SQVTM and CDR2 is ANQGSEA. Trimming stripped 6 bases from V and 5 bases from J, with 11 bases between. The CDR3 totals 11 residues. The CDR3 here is CSVGSSHEQYF. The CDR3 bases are TGCAGCGTCGGCAGCAGTCACGAGCAGTACTTC.

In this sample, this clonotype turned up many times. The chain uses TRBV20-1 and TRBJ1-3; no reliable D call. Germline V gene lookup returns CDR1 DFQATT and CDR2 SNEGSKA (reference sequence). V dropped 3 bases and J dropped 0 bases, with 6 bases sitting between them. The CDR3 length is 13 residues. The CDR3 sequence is CSASLNSGNTIYF. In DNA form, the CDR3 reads TGCAGTGCTAGCCTGAACTCTGGAAACACCATATATTTT.

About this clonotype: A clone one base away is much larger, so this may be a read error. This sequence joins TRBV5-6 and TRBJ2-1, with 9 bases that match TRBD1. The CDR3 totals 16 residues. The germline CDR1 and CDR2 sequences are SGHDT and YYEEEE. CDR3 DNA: TGTGCCAGCAGCTGGTTTGACAGGGGGTCCTACAAGGAGCAGTTCTTC. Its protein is CASSWFDRGSYKEQFF.

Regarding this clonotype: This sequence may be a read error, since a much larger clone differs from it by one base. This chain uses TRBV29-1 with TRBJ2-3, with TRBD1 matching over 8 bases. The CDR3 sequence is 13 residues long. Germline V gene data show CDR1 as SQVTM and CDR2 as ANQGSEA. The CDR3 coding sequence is TGCAGCGTTGACGCAGGGGGCACAAATACGCAGTATTTT. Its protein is CSVDAGGTNTQYF.

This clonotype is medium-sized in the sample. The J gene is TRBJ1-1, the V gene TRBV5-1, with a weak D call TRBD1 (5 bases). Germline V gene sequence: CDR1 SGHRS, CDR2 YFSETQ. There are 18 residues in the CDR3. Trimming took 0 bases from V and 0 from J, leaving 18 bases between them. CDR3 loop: CASSLDLRGDEVNTEAFF. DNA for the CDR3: TGCGCCAGCAGCTTGGACCTAAGGGGCGATGAGGTGAACACTGAAGCTTTCTTT. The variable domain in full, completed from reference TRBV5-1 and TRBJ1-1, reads KAGVTQTPRYLIKTRGQQVTLSCSPISGHRSVSWYQQTPGQGLQFLFEYFSETQRNKGNFPGRFSGRQFSNSRSEMNVSTLELGDSALYLCASSLDLRGDEVNTEAFFGQGTRLTVV.

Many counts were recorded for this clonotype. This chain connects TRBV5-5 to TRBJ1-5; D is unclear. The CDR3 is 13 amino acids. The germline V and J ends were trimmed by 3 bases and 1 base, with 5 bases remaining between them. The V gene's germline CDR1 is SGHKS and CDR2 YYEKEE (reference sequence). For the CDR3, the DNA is TGTGCCAGCAGCTCGGAGAGCAATCAGCCCCAGCATTTT. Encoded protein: CASSSESNQPQHF.

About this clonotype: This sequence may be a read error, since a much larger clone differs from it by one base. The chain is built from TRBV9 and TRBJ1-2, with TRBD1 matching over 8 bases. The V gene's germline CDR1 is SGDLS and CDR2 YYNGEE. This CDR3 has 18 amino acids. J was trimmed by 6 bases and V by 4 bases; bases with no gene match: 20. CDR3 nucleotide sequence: TGTGCCAGCAGCAACCCCCCCCGGGACAGGTCAGGTATTCATGGCTACACCTTC. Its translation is CASSNPPRDRSGIHGYTF.

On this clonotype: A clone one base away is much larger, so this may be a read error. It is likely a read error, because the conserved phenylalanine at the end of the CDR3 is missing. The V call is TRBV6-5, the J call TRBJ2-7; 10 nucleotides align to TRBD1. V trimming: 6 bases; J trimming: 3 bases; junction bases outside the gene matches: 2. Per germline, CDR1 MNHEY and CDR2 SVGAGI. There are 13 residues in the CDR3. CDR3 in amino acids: CASRRTGGYEQYC. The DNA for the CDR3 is TGTGCCAGCAGACGGACAGGGGGCTACGAGCAGTACTGC.

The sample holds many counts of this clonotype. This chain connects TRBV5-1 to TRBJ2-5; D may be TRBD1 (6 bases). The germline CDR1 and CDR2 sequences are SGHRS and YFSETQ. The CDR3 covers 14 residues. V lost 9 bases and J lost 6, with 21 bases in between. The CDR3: CATRRDTGGQTQYF. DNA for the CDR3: TGCGCCACCCGACGGGACACTGGCGGTCAGACCCAGTACTTC.

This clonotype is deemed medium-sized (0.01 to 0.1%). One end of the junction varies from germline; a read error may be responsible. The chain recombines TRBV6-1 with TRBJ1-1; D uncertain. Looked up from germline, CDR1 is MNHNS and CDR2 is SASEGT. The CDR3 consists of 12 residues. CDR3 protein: CASSDDRQPDLF. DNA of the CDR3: TGTGCCAGCAGTGACGACCGACAACCAGATCTCTTT.

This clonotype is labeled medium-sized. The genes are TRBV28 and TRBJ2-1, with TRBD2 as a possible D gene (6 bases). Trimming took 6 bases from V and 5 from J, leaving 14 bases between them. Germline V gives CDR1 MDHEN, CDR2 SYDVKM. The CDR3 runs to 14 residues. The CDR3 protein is CASRTSPSHNEQFF. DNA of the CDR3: TGTGCCAGCAGAACTAGCCCTTCACACAATGAGCAGTTCTTC.

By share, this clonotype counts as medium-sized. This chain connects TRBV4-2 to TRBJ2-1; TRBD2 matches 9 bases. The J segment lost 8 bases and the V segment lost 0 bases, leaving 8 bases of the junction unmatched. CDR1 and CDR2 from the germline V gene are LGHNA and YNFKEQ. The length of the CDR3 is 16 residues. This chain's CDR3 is CASSQDWFSGRDEQFF. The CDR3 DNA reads TGTGCCAGCAGCCAAGATTGGTTTAGCGGGAGAGATGAGCAGTTCTTC.

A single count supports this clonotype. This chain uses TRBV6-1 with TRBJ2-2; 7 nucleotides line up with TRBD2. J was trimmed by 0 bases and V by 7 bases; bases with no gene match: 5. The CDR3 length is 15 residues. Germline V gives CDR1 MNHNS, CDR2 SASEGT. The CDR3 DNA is TGTGCCAGCACCAAAGCGGGGACGAACACCGGGGAGCTGTTTTTT. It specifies CASTKAGTNTGELFF.

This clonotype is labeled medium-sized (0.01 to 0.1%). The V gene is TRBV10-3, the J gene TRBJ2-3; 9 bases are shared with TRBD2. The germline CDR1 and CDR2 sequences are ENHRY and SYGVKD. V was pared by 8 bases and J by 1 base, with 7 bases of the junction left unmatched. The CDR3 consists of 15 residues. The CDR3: CAIGDSGSRTDTQYF. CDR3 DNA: TGTGCCATCGGGGATAGCGGGAGTCGCACAGATACGCAGTATTTT.

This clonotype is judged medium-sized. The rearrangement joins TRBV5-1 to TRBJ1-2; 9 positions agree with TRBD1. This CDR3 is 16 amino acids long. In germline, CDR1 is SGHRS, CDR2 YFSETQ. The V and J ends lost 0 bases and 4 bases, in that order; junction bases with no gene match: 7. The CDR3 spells CASSLAQGARGYGYTF. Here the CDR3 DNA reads TGCGCCAGCAGCTTGGCACAGGGGGCGAGGGGCTATGGCTACACCTTC.

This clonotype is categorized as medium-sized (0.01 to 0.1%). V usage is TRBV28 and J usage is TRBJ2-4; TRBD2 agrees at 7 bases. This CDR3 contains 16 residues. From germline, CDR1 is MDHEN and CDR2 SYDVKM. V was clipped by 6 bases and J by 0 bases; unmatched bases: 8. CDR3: CASRPGTTVAKNIQYF. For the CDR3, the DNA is TGTGCCAGCAGGCCCGGGACTACCGTAGCCAAAAACATTCAGTACTTC.

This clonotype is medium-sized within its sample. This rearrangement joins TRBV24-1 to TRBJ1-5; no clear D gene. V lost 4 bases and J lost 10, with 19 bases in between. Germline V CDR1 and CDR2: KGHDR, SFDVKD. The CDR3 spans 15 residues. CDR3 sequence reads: CATSDSDGEQKPQHF. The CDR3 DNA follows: TGTGCCACCAGTGACTCCGACGGGGAGCAGAAACCCCAGCATTTT.

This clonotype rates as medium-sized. The CDR3 protein is CSVADPSVGTEAFF. Written as DNA, the CDR3 is TGCAGCGTTGCAGACCCGTCGGTTGGCACTGAAGCTTTCTTT. This chain joins TRBV29-1 and TRBJ1-1; no clear D. V was trimmed by 4 bases and J by 4 bases, leaving 16 bases between them. Germline V gives CDR1 SQVTM, CDR2 ANQGSEA. The CDR3 totals 14 residues. The full variable domain, in which reference TRBV29-1 and TRBJ1-1 provide the parts outside the CDR3, is SAVISQKPSRDICQRGTSLTIQCQVDSQVTMMFWYRQQPGQSLTLIATANQGSEATYESGFVIDKFPISRPNLTFSTLTVSNMSPEDSSIYLCSVADPSVGTEAFFGQGTRLTVV.

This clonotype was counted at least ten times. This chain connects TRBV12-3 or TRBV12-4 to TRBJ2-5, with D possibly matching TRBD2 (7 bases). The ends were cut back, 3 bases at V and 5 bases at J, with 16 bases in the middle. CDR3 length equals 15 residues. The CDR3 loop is CASSFGGRGRETQYF. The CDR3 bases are TGTGCCAGCAGTTTCGGGGGGCGCGGTCGGGAGACCCAGTACTTC.

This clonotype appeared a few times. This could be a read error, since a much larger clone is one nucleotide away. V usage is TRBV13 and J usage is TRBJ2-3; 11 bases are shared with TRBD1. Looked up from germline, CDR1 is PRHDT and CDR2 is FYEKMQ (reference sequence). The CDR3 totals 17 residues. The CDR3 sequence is CASRPSRDRGLVDTRYF. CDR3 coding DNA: TGTGCCAGCAGACCATCCCGGGACAGGGGGTTGGTAGATACGCGGTATTTT.

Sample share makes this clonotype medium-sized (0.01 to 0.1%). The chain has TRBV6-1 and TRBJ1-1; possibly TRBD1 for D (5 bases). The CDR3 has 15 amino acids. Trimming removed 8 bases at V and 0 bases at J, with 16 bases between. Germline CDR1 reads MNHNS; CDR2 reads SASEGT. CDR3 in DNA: TGTGCCAGCGGTCCCCAGGGTATGATGAACACTGAAGCTTTCTTT. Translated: CASGPQGMMNTEAFF.

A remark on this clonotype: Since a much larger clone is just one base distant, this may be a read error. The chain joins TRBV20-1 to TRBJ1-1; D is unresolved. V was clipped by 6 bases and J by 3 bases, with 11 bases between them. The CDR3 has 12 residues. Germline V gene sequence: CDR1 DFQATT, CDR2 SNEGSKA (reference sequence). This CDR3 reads CSAWVLDTEAFF. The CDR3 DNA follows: TGCAGTGCCTGGGTCTTGGACACTGAAGCTTTCTTT.

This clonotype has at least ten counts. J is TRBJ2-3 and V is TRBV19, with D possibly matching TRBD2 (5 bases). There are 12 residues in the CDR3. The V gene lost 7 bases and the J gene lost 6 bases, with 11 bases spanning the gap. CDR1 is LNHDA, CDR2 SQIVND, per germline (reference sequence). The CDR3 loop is CASNPPGDTQYF. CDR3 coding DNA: TGTGCCAGTAACCCCCCGGGGGATACGCAGTATTTT.

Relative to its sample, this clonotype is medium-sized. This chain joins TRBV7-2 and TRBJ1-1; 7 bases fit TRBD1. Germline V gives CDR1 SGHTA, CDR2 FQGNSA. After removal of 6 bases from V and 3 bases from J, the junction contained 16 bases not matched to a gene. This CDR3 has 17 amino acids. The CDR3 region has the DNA TGTGCCAGCAGACTTAGAGGTCCACAGGGGTTTGACACTGAAGCTTTCTTT. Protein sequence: CASRLRGPQGFDTEAFF. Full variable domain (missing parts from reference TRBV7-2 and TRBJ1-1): GAGVSQSPSNKVTEKGKDVELRCDPISGHTALYWYRQSLGQGLEFLIYFQGNSAPDKSGLPSDRFSAERTGGSVSTLTIQRTQQEDSAVYLCASRLRGPQGFDTEAFFGQGTRLTVV.

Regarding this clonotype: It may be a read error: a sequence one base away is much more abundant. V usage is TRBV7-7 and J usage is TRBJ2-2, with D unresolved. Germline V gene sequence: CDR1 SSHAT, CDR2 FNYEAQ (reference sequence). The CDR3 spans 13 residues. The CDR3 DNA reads TGTGCTAGCAGCCCCGAGTGGGGCGGGGAGCTGTTTTTT. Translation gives CASSPEWGGELFF.

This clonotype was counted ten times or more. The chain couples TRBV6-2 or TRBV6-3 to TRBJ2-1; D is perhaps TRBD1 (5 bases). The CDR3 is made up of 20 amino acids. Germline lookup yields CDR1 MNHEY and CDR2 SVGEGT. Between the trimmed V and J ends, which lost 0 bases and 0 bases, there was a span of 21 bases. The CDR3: CASSYSTDFRARSSYNEQFF. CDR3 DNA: TGTGCCAGCAGTTACTCGACGGATTTCAGGGCCAGAAGCTCCTACAATGAGCAGTTCTTC.

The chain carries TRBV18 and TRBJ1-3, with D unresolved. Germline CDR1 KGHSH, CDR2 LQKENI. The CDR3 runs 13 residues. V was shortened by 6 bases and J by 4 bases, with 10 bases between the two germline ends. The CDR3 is CASSYGPGNTIYF. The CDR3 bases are TGTGCCAGCTCTTACGGCCCAGGAAACACCATATATTTT.